Shown below are 13 T cell receptor beta chains from a single sample sequenced in a study of blood T cell repertoires in COVID-19. Clones were sequenced by immunoSEQ multiplex PCR, and TCRdb holds only the in-frame ones, with some missing. The sample has just over 80,000 clones; around 86% are singletons. The source material was peripheral blood. The receptor source for this set is a man aged 80 or over with acute or convalescent COVID-19.

V and J are TRBV14 and TRBJ2-2; 9 bases agree with TRBD1. The V gene end was trimmed by 2 bases and the J gene end by 1 base; junction bases not matched to a gene: 5. CDR1 and CDR2 from the germline V gene are SGHDN and FVKESK. CDR3 length equals 17 residues. CDR3 DNA: TGTGCCAGCAGCCAAAGCCGGGACAGGGAGAACACCGGGGAGCTGTTTTTT. Protein sequence: CASSQSRDRENTGELFF.

The chain is built from TRBV24-1 and TRBJ2-3; 8 bases are shared with TRBD1. The V and J ends lost 7 bases and 3 bases, in that order; junction bases with no gene match: 8. This CDR3 region has 15 residues. Per the germline V gene, CDR1 is KGHDR and CDR2 is SFDVKD. CDR3 sequence reads: CATRMTGAETDTQYF. CDR3 nucleotide sequence: TGTGCCACCAGGATGACAGGGGCGGAGACAGATACGCAGTATTTT.

The V gene is TRBV30, the J gene TRBJ2-1; D may be TRBD1 (6 bases). This CDR3 comprises 16 residues. Germline values: CDR1 GTSNPN, CDR2 SVGIG (reference sequence). Trimming left V 3 bases short and J 7 bases short, with 22 bases between. The CDR3 DNA sequence: TGTGCCTGGAGCCTTGACGCAGGGGCAGGATGGAATGAGCAGTTCTTC. This sequence encodes CAWSLDAGAGWNEQFF.

This chain links TRBV12-3 or TRBV12-4 with TRBJ1-2; D possibly corresponds to TRBD1 (6 bases). V was clipped by 4 bases and J by 8 bases, with 11 bases between them. The CDR3 extends over 12 amino acids. The CDR3 bases are TGTGCCAGCAGTTCCCAGGGGACGGGCTACACCTTC. Amino acids: CASSSQGTGYTF.

This rearrangement joins TRBV28 to TRBJ1-5; 7 bases line up with TRBD1. V shed 6 bases, J shed 1 base, and the junction held 6 bases outside the gene matches. This CDR3 is built from 15 residues. The germline V gene encodes CDR1 MDHEN and CDR2 SYDVKM. CDR3 nucleotides: TGTGCCAGCAGAGCGACAGGGATGAGCAATCAGCCCCAGCATTTT. Its translation: CASRATGMSNQPQHF.

The rearrangement uses TRBV28 and TRBJ1-1; 7 bases align to TRBD1. V lost 7 bases to trimming and J lost 0 bases; unmatched junction nucleotides: 5. This CDR3 is 14 amino acids long. CDR1 MDHEN and CDR2 SYDVKM come from the germline V gene. The CDR3: CASTRDSLNTEAFF. The CDR3 coding sequence is TGTGCCAGCACCCGGGACAGCCTGAACACTGAAGCTTTCTTT.

This clone came up once. The chain recombines TRBV29-1 with TRBJ1-1; 10 nucleotides align to TRBD1. CDR3 length: 13 amino acids. Per the germline V gene, CDR1 is SQVTM and CDR2 is ANQGSEA. V lost 5 bases, J lost 7 bases, and 7 bases stayed unmatched. In DNA form, the CDR3 reads TGCAGCGTTTCAAAGACAGGGGGCGGTGAAGCTTTCTTT. Its protein product is CSVSKTGGGEAFF.

The V call is TRBV28, the J call TRBJ2-1; D is ambiguous. Germline CDR1 MDHEN, CDR2 SYDVKM. V lost 6 bases, J lost 6 bases, and 12 bases lay in between. The CDR3 is 13 residues long. The chain's CDR3 is CASSLVWRNEQFF. In DNA, the CDR3 is TGTGCCAGCAGCCTAGTATGGCGCAATGAGCAGTTCTTC.

The chain joins TRBV2 to TRBJ2-3, with 9 nucleotides matching TRBD1. Per germline, CDR1 SNHLY and CDR2 FYNNEI. The CDR3 totals 14 residues. With 4 bases clipped from V and 4 bases from J, the junction kept 3 bases outside the gene matches. The CDR3 bases are TGTGCCAGCAGTGGACAGGGGGTAGCAGATACGCAGTATTTT. Its translation is CASSGQGVADTQYF. Full variable domain (outside the CDR3, taken from reference TRBV2 and TRBJ2-3): EPEVTQTPSHQVTQMGQEVILRCVPISNHLYFYWYRQILGQKVEFLVSFYNNEISEKSEIFDDQFSVERPDGSNFTLKIRSTKLEDSAMYFCASSGQGVADTQYFGPGTRLTVL.

This clone was detected only a few times. The J gene is TRBJ1-1, the V gene TRBV19, with D possibly TRBD1 on 5 matching bases. V lost 5 bases to trimming and J lost 4 bases, with 14 bases between them. The CDR3 runs 14 residues. The germline gives CDR1 LNHDA, CDR2 SQIVND (reference sequence). The CDR3 DNA sequence: TGTGCCAGTAGTTCCCCGGGACTGACCACTGAAGCTTTCTTT. Translation: CASSSPGLTTEAFF.

V and J are TRBV4-3 and TRBJ2-3; 7 bases fit TRBD1. With V trimmed by 4 bases and J by 0 bases, 7 bases remained unmatched. The CDR3 covers 16 residues. The germline V gene encodes CDR1 LGHNA and CDR2 YSLEER. The CDR3 coding sequence is TGCGCCAGCAGCCTACAGGGGTCCTCTAGCACAGATACGCAGTATTTT. Translation gives CASSLQGSSSTDTQYF.

The CDR3 DNA reads as TGTGCCAGCAGCTCAGGACAGGGGGCTCCCTCTGGGGCCAACGTCCTGACTTTC. Its protein is CASSSGQGAPSGANVLTF. The genes are TRBV7-8 and TRBJ2-6; TRBD1 aligns across 11 bases. Germline V gene sequence: CDR1 SGHVS, CDR2 FQNEAQ. The CDR3 is made up of 18 amino acids. The V segment lost 4 bases and the J segment 0 bases; nucleotides outside the gene matches: 5.

The J gene is TRBJ1-4, the V gene TRBV6-5; 9 nucleotides match TRBD1. The germline V gene has CDR1 MNHEY and CDR2 SVGAGI. The CDR3 sequence is 15 residues long. Trimming cost V 7 bases and J 3 bases; bases outside gene matches: 6. The CDR3 protein is CASTLDRGANEKLFF. The CDR3 bases are TGTGCCAGCACCCTGGACAGGGGTGCTAATGAAAAACTGTTTTTT.